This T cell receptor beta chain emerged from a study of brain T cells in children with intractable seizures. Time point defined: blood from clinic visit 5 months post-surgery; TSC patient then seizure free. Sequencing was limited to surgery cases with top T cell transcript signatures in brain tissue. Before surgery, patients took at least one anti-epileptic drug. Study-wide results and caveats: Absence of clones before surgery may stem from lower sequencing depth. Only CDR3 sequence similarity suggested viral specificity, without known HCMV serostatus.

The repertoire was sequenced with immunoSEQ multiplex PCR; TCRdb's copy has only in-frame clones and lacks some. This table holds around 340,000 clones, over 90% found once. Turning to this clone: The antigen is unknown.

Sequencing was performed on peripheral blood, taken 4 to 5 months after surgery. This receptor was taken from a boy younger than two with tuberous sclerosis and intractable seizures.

CDR3 nucleotides: TGTGCCAGCAGCCCCCTAGCGGGAGGCTCCTACGAGCAGTACTTC. Protein product: CASSPLAGGSYEQYF. The chain carries TRBV7-6 and TRBJ2-7; 11 bases align to TRBD2. Germline CDR1 and CDR2: SGHVS and FNYEAQ. V was clipped by 5 bases and J by 0 bases; unmatched bases: 3. The CDR3 consists of 15 residues.